This TCR beta chain derives from a study of cytomegalovirus exposure and HLA in healthy donors. The PCR made use of 60 Vbeta and 13 Jbeta primers. Data came from immunoSEQ multiplex PCR; TCRdb stores just in-frame clones and leaves some out. Among about 82,000 clones listed, approximately 81% were seen once. Trimming removed 0 bases at V and 1 base at J, with 7 bases between. Germline V gene sequence: CDR1 SGHRS, CDR2 YFSETQ. The CDR3 has 15 residues. The genes are TRBV5-1 and TRBJ2-2; D gene unclear. The sequenced material came from PBMCs. The source of this sequence is a woman in her forties or fifties in good health and CMV-seropositive. The CDR3 here is CASSLATGNTGELFF. The CDR3 DNA sequence: TGCGCCAGCAGCTTGGCGACGGGGAACACCGGGGAGCTGTTTTTT.